This T cell receptor beta chain stems from a study of blood T cell repertoires in COVID-19 (dated by TCRdb to between 2020 and 2021). Describing the broader study: Collaborator samples came from the United States, Italy and Spain and covered acute and convalescent phases of COVID-19. The material from the prospective study consisted of cDNA or gDNA derived from T cells, B-cell-depleted T cells, or PBMCs. Deeply sampled blood TCRbeta repertoires from subjects exposed to, actively infected with, or recovered from COVID-19 were included in the dataset. The repertoires were made available in a free public database intended to serve as a resource for research on the immune response to SARS-CoV-2. Samples were obtained from the ongoing ImmuneRACE study (first 160 participants) and from some 1,200 subjects provided by 6 global collaborators. A de-identified subject ID, COVID-19 status, age in years and sex were almost always included in the sample metadata. HLA class I and class II types, where available, came from metadata supplied by the sample provider rather than from assay-based typing. Points the paper makes about the study in general: The quantity of clinical and demographic metadata differed by source and by participant and was supplied without curation.

Of note for this clone: Its specific antigen is unknown. No clone much larger than this one lies a single base away; base qualities are absent.

TCRbeta CDR3 regions were amplified from genomic DNA by means of the immunoSEQ Assay, a bias-controlled multiplex PCR. On the authors' methods: Nucleated cell counts per sample were estimated from amplification of reference gene primers within the assay. Sequence reads were collapsed and filtered to measure the absolute abundance of every unique TCRbeta CDR3 rearrangement. Productive Simpson clonality was computed per sample as the square root of Simpson's diversity index over productive rearrangements. Held by TCRdb, this immuneACCESS table contains in-frame sequences only and omits some clones. Under half of the omission traces to an unresolved V gene where checked; the cause of the rest is unknown. V, J and clone size derive from that table, while D and trimming were established from the DNA sequence. Present in this sample are some 230,000 clones, around 86% of which were seen just once. The leading ten clones occupy roughly 10% of the sample.

At one collaborating source in Seattle, patients were enrolled during active infection and were followed longitudinally through the course of disease. The collaborating institutions used their own protocols to collect whole blood in K2EDTA tubes. For TCRbeta analysis, collaborators shipped samples as frozen whole blood, isolated PBMCs, or DNA extracted from either of those sample types. This clonotype was sampled from a woman between 50 and 59 years old with COVID-19, enrolled during active disease. Specimen: peripheral blood.

The nucleotide sequence is TGTGCCAGCAGCCTCGACCGCTGGGGGGTGACCCAGTACTTC. It is translated as CASSLDRWGVTQYF. The chain joins TRBV11-2 to TRBJ2-5; TRBD2 is possibly the D segment (6 matching bases). In the germline V gene, CDR1 corresponds to SGHAT and CDR2 to FQNNGV. The junction carries 17 bases between V and J, which are trimmed by 5 bases and 7 bases respectively. There are 14 amino acids in the CDR3, from cysteine to phenylalanine inclusive. Only the CDR3 part of the read is kept: 42 bases, read in frame from the first base.